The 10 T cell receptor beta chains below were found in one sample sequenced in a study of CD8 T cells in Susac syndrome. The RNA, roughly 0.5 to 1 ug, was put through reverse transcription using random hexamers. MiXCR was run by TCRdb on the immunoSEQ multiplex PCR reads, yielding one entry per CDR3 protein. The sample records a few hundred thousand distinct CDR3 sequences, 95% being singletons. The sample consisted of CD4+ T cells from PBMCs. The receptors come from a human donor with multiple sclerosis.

The CDR3 DNA sequence: TGTGCCAGCAGCTTAGGCGGAAGGGGATCACCCCTCCACTTT. Translating gives CASSLGGRGSPLHF. The rearrangement uses TRBV7-8 and TRBJ1-6, with D perhaps matching TRBD1 (5 bases). The CDR3 runs 14 residues. Germline CDR1 and CDR2: SGHVS and FQNEAQ. Trimming took off 1 base at V and 10 bases at J, with 11 bases between the two ends.

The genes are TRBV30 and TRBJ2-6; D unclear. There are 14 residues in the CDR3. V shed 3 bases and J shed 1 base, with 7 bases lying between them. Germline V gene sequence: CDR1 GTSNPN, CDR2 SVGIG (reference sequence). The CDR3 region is CAWSSGSGANVLTF. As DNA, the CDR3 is TGTGCCTGGAGCTCCGGTTCTGGGGCCAACGTCCTGACTTTC. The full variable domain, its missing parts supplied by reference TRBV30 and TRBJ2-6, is SQTIHQWPATLVQPVGSPLSLECTVEGTSNPNLYWYRQAAGRGLQLLFYSVGIGQISSEVPQNLSASRPQDRQFILSSKKLLLSDSGFYLCAWSSGSGANVLTFGAGSRLTVL.

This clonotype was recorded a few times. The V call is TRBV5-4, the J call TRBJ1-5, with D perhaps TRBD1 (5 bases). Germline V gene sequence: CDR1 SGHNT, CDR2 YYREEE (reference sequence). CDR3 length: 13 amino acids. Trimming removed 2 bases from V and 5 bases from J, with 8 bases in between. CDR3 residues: CASSLGVDQPQHF. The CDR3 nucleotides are TGTGCCAGCAGCTTAGGGGTCGATCAGCCCCAGCATTTT.

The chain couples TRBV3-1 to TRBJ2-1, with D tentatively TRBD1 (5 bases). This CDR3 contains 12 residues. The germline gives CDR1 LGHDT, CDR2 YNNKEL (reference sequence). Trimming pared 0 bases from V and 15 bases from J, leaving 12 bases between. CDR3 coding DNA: TGTGCCAGCAGCCAAGAGGGGCGGACACCGTTCTTC. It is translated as CASSQEGRTPFF.

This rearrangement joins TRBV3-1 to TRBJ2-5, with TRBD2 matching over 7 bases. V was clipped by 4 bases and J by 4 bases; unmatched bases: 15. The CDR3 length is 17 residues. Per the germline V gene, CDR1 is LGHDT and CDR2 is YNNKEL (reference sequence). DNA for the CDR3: TGTGCCAGCAGCCTCCCTGGGGTTCAGCGGGGCCTAGAGACCCAGTACTTC. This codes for CASSLPGVQRGLETQYF.

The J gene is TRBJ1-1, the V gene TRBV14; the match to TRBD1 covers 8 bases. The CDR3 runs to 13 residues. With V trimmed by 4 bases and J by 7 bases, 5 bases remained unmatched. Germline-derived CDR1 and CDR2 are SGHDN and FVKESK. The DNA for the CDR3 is TGTGCCAGCAGCCCCTTAGACAGGGGTGAAGCTTTCTTT. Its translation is CASSPLDRGEAFF.

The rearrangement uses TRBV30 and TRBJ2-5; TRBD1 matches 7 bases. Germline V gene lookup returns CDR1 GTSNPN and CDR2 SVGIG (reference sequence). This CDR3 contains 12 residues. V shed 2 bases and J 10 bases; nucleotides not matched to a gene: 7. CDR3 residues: CAWSRQGRDQYF. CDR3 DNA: TGTGCCTGGAGTCGACAGGGACGGGACCAGTACTTC. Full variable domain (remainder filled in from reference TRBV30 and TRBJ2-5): SQTIHQWPATLVQPVGSPLSLECTVEGTSNPNLYWYRQAAGRGLQLLFYSVGIGQISSEVPQNLSASRPQDRQFILSSKKLLLSDSGFYLCAWSRQGRDQYFGPGTRLLVL.

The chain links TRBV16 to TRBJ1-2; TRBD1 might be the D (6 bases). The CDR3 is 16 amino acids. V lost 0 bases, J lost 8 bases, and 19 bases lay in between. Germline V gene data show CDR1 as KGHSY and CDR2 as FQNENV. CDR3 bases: TGTGCCAGCAGCCAATCGATAAGGACAGTGATCGGAGGCTACACCTTC. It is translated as CASSQSIRTVIGGYTF.

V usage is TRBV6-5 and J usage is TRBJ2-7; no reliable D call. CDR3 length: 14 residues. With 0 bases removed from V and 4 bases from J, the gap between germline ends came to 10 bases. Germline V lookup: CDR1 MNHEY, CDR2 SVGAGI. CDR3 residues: CASSYSSDLYEQYV. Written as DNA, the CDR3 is TGTGCCAGCAGTTACTCGAGTGACCTTTACGAGCAGTACGTC.

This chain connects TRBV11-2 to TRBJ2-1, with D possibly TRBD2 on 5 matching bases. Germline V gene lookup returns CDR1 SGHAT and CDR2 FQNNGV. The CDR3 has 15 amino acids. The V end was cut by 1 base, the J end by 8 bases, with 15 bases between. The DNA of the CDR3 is TGTGCCAGCAGCTTAGTACCGGGGTTGGAACATGAGCAGTTCTTC. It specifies CASSLVPGLEHEQFF. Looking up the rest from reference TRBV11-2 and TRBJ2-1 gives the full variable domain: EAGVAQSPRYKIIEKRQSVAFWCNPISGHATLYWYQQILGQGPKLLIQFQNNGVVDDSQLPKDRFSAERLKGVDSTLKIQPAKLEDSAVYLCASSLVPGLEHEQFFGPGTRLTVL.